What follows are 2 T cell receptor beta chains derived from one specimen sequenced in a study of T cells in Graves' hyperthyroidism and ophthalmopathy (dated by TCRdb to about 2019). Libraries were prepared through multiplex PCR. The sequencer was an Illumina HiSeq 2000. TCR beta CDR3 regions were amplified from RNA transcripts. The first round of RT-PCR for the TCR CDR3 was performed with the HTBI primer set and the Qiagen OneStep RT-PCR kit. TCRdb cleaned the public reads at Q25 with fastp, built clones with MiXCR and kept in-frame beta chains. Entries are consolidated by CDR3 protein sequence, retaining the most common genes and DNA. The sample records over 250,000 distinct CDR3 sequences, approximately 20% of which are singletons. The top ten hold 50% to 75% of the sample. Sequenced: blood. These receptors came from a man aged 25 to 45 with Graves' ophthalmopathy.

In this sample, this clonotype turned up many times. The rearrangement links TRBV28 to TRBJ1-3, with D hard to call. Per the germline V gene, CDR1 is MDHEN and CDR2 is SYDVKM. The CDR3 has 16 residues. V shed 1 base and J shed 1 base, with 11 bases lying between them. CDR3 sequence reads: CASSLSGLDSGNTIYF. In DNA, the CDR3 is TGTGCCAGCAGTTTATCGGGTCTTGATTCTGGAAACACCATATATTTT.

This clonotype was counted ten times or more. The V and J genes are TRBV2 and TRBJ2-3, with a tentative D call TRBD2 (5 bases). The CDR3 is 16 residues long. Germline values: CDR1 SNHLY, CDR2 FYNNEI. The V and J ends lost 0 bases and 2 bases respectively, with 12 bases between them. The CDR3 reads CASSEAGGLITDTQYF. Here the CDR3 DNA reads TGTGCCAGCAGTGAAGCTGGCGGGCTAATCACAGATACGCAGTATTTT.